This TCR beta chain was captured in a study of technical replicates of blood from a handful of donors (dated by TCRdb to between 2016 and 2019). V sheds 2 bases and J sheds 6 bases, leaving 17 bases between their ends. The CDR3 starts with the cysteine, ends with the phenylalanine, and has 15 residues. Of all the DNA, just the CDR3 is kept, 45 bases in frame from base 1. Reading the germline V gene (reference sequence) gives CDR1 SEHNR and CDR2 FQNEAQ. Library preparation used the immunoSEQ multiplex PCR assay. What TCRdb holds here is the immuneACCESS table cut down to in-frame rearrangements. Part of the clones is not present; checked against another copy, under half of the missing clones reflect an unresolved V gene, and the others are unexplained. The sample yields fewer than 15,000 clones; 85% to 95% were counted once. The ten largest clones capture 7% to 8% of the sample. Of note for this clone: Its cognate antigen has yet to be identified. Base qualities are not at hand, and no much larger clone is one base apart.

The chain links TRBV7-9 with TRBJ2-7, and the D gene may be TRBD1, 6 bases matching. The clonotype comes from a human donor in good health. The sequenced sample consisted of PBMCs. The DNA reads TGTGCCAGCAGCTTACCGGCTCAGGGGTTTTCCGAGCAGTACTTC. It translates as CASSLPAQGFSEQYF.